This T cell receptor beta chain was sequenced for a study of molecular identifiers for immune sequencing clone quantification. Study-wide results and caveats: More than 97% of effector molecules, versus under 1% of naive-cell molecules, belonged to clones above 20 RNA copies. Researchers reportedly could pick up spiked Jurkat TCR RNA from one cell mixed into approximately 910,000 naive cells. Highly expanded clone sizes could end up underestimated if a barcode were shared by identical TCR molecules.

Naive CD8 T cell sorting was performed on the CD8+CD4-CCR7+CD45RA+ phenotype. This clonotype was counted ten times or more. Its specificity is unknown. TCRdb reanalysed the PCR reads using MiXCR and keeps one entry per CDR3 protein. The repertoire holds some 680,000 distinct CDR3 sequences, with roughly 27% as singletons. V gave up 5 bases and J gave up 8 bases; unmatched junction bases: 8. The CDR3 totals 15 residues. Per the germline V gene, CDR1 is SSHAT and CDR2 is FNYEAQ (reference sequence). The sequence was obtained from a human donor in good health. Some libraries in this study had Jurkat cell RNA spiked in. This chain connects TRBV7-7 to TRBJ2-1; 11 bases are shared with TRBD1. The sample comprised naive CD8+ T cells from blood, with Jurkat cell RNA spiked in. Subset specified: FACS-sorted CD8+CD4-CCR7+CD45RA+ naive T cells. CDR3 protein: CASSVGGQGVYEQFF. As DNA, the CDR3 is TGTGCCAGCAGCGTTGGGGGACAGGGGGTTTATGAGCAGTTCTTC.